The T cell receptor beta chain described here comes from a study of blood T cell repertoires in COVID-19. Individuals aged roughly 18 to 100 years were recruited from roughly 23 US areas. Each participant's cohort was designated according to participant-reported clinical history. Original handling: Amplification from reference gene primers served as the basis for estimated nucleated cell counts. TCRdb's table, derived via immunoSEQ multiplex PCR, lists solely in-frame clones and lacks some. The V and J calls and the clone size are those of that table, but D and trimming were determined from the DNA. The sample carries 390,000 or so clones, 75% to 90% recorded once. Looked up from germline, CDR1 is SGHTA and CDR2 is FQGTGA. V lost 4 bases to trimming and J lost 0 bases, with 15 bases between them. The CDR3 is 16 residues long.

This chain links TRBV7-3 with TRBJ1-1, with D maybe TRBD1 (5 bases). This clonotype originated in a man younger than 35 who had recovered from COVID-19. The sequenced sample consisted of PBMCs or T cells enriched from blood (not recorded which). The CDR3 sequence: CASSSQGSGVNTEAFF. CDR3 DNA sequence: TGTGCCAGCAGCTCTCAGGGTTCGGGGGTGAACACTGAAGCTTTCTTT.